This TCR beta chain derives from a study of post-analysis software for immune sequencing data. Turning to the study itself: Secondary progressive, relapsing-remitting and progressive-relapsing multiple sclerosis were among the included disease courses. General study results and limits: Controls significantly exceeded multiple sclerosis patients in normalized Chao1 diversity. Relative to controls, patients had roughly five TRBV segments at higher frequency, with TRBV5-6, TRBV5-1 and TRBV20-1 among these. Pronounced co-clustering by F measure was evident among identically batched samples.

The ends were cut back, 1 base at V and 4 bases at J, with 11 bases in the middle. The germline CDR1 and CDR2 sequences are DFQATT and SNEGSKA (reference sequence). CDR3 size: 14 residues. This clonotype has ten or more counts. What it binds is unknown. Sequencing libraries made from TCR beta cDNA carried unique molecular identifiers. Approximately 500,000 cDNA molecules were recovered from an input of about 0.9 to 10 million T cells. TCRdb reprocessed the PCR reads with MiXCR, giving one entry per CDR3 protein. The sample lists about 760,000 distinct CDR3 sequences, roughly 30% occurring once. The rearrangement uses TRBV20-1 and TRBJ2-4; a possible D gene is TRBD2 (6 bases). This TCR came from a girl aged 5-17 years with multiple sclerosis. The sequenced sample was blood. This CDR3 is CSARVGGPKNIQYF. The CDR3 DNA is TGCAGTGCTAGAGTGGGGGGTCCAAAAAACATTCAGTACTTC.